The 29 T cell receptor beta chains below come from one sample, sequenced in a study of cytotoxic CD8 clonotypes in ibrutinib-treated CLL. Some clones are missing from TCRdb's copy, which holds only in-frame ones; the method was immunoSEQ multiplex PCR. The profile shows around 53,000 clones, approximately 54% of them singletons. Sequencing used PBMCs, obtained at disease progression, from a patient treated with ibrutinib. These receptors all come from a human donor with chronic lymphocytic leukemia.

This clone was observed once. V is TRBV11-3 and J is TRBJ2-1; D gene uncertain. The CDR3 extends over 14 amino acids. CDR1 is SGHNT and CDR2 is YENEEA in the germline V gene. Trimming took off 8 bases at V and 5 bases at J, with 16 bases between the two ends. CDR3 nucleotide sequence: TGTGCCAGCGGGGATAGGCAGGAGCACAATGAGCAGTTCTTC. Translation gives CASGDRQEHNEQFF.

This chain connects TRBV6-4 to TRBJ2-6; 10 nucleotides align to TRBD2. Germline V CDR1 and CDR2: MRHNA, SNTAGT. CDR3 length: 16 residues. V was clipped by 2 bases and J by 2 bases; unmatched bases: 0. The CDR3 spells CASSDLAGAGANVLTF. The CDR3 nucleotides read TGTGCCAGCAGTGACCTAGCGGGGGCTGGGGCCAACGTCCTGACTTTC.

This clone was observed a few times. A read error may produce the germline difference seen at one junction end. J is TRBJ2-3 and V is TRBV7-7; TRBD1 matches at 7 bases. The CDR3 runs 16 residues. The germline V gene encodes CDR1 SSHAT and CDR2 FNYEAQ (reference sequence). The CDR3, as DNA: TGTGCTAGCAGCTTGGGACCGGGACAGCGCACAGATACGCAGTATTTT. It specifies CASSLGPGQRTDTQYF.

This clone was seen only a few times. The rearrangement links TRBV19 to TRBJ1-2, with D hard to call. Trimming cost V 5 bases and J 0 bases, with 19 bases left between them. The germline V gene encodes CDR1 LNHDA and CDR2 SQIVND (reference sequence). CDR3 length: 17 residues. The CDR3 loop is CASSQPGGGRTNYGYTF. CDR3 DNA sequence: TGTGCCAGTAGTCAACCCGGTGGAGGGCGGACTAACTATGGCTACACCTTC.

The chain employs TRBV2 and TRBJ1-4; possibly TRBD1 for D (6 bases). V lost 2 bases, J lost 8 bases, and 9 bases lay in between. This CDR3 spans 13 amino acids. Germline assignment: CDR1 SNHLY and CDR2 FYNNEI. CDR3 residues: CASSELQGEKLFF. As DNA, the CDR3 is TGTGCCAGCAGTGAACTACAGGGCGAAAAACTGTTTTTT. Combining the CDR3 with reference TRBV2 and TRBJ1-4 gives the whole variable domain EPEVTQTPSHQVTQMGQEVILRCVPISNHLYFYWYRQILGQKVEFLVSFYNNEISEKSEIFDDQFSVERPDGSNFTLKIRSTKLEDSAMYFCASSELQGEKLFFGSGTQLSVL.

The CDR3 loop reads CASSRRGEKNQPQHF. CDR3 sequence (DNA): TGTGCCAGTAGTCGCCGCGGGGAGAAGAATCAGCCCCAGCATTTT. The chain recombines TRBV19 with TRBJ1-5, with no clear D. Germline CDR1 and CDR2: LNHDA and SQIVND (reference sequence). The CDR3 contains 15 residues. V was shortened by 5 bases and J by 4 bases, with 15 bases between the two germline ends.

This clone occurred a few times. J is TRBJ2-7 and V is TRBV10-3, with 9 bases matching TRBD1. The J segment lost 7 bases and the V segment lost 6 bases, leaving 4 bases of the junction unmatched. This CDR3 has 12 amino acids. Germline CDR1 is ENHRY and CDR2 is SYGVKD. The DNA for the CDR3 is TGTGCCATCAGGACAGGGGGACGGGAGCAGTACTTC. Amino acid sequence: CAIRTGGREQYF.

The V gene is TRBV6-5, the J gene TRBJ1-4; tentative D call: TRBD1 (6 bases). This CDR3 contains 15 residues. Trimming took 0 bases from V and 10 from J, leaving 15 bases between them. Per the germline V gene, CDR1 is MNHEY and CDR2 is SVGAGI. The CDR3 loop reads CASSYSMALRGKLFF. CDR3 nucleotide sequence: TGTGCCAGCAGTTACTCGATGGCCCTCAGGGGAAAACTGTTTTTT.

The rearrangement links TRBV7-9 to TRBJ1-1, with 9 positions matching TRBD1. This CDR3 is built from 15 residues. Germline trimming cut 5 bases from V and 7 bases from J; bases unmatched to any gene: 11. The germline V gene encodes CDR1 SEHNR and CDR2 FQNEAQ (reference sequence). Written as DNA, the CDR3 is TGTGCCAGCAGCCTAGGACAGGGGCTGGATCTTGAAGCTTTCTTT. Translation gives CASSLGQGLDLEAFF. The entire variable domain, with the rest obtained from reference TRBV7-9 and TRBJ1-1, is as follows: DTGVSQNPRHKITKRGQNVTFRCDPISEHNRLYWYRQTLGQGPEFLTYFQNEAQLEKSRLLSDRFSAERPKGSFSTLEIQRTEQGDSAMYLCASSLGQGLDLEAFFGQGTRLTVV.

The chain uses TRBV5-1 and TRBJ2-7, with D tentatively TRBD1 or TRBD2 (5 bases each). The germline gives CDR1 SGHRS, CDR2 YFSETQ. There are 15 residues in the CDR3. V was shortened by 0 bases and J by 2 bases, with 12 bases between the two germline ends. The CDR3 bases are TGCGCCAGCAGCTTGGCGGGACGTGGAACCTACGAGCAGTACTTC. Its translation is CASSLAGRGTYEQYF.

This sequence joins TRBV27 and TRBJ2-7, with D maybe TRBD2 (5 bases). The germline V gene encodes CDR1 MNHEY and CDR2 SMNVEV (reference sequence). This CDR3 is built from 17 residues. Trimming removed 5 bases at V and 5 bases at J, with 25 bases between. In nucleotides, the CDR3 is TGTGCCAGCAGTAGCCCAGCAATCGGAGTGGGAGCCCACGAGCAGTACTTC. It yields the protein CASSSPAIGVGAHEQYF.

This chain uses TRBV6-6 with TRBJ2-2; unclear D gene. The CDR3 loop spans 16 amino acids. CDR1 and CDR2 from the germline V gene are MNHNY and SVGAGI (reference sequence). V lost 4 bases, J lost 4 bases, and 16 bases lay in between. CDR3: CASSSQMGRTTGELFF. CDR3 DNA sequence: TGTGCCAGCAGTTCCCAAATGGGCAGGACCACCGGGGAGCTGTTTTTT.

The chain is built from TRBV7-9 and TRBJ2-5; D is undetermined. The CDR3 is made up of 11 amino acids. V gave up 6 bases and J gave up 5 bases, with 7 bases separating them. Germline lookup yields CDR1 SEHNR and CDR2 FQNEAQ (reference sequence). The CDR3 protein is CASSRRETQYF. The CDR3 DNA reads as TGTGCCAGCAGTCGAAGGGAGACCCAGTACTTC.

This clone came up once. The rearrangement links TRBV2 to TRBJ2-5; D is undetermined. The CDR3 is 16 residues long. CDR1 SNHLY and CDR2 FYNNEI come from the germline V gene. Between the trimmed V and J ends, which lost 4 bases and 1 base, there was a span of 16 bases. The CDR3 reads CASSVRTPPPQETQYF. The CDR3 region has the DNA TGTGCCAGCAGTGTTAGGACGCCGCCACCCCAAGAGACCCAGTACTTC.

Concerning this clone: Since the CDR3 does not end with the conserved phenylalanine or tryptophan, this likely comes from a read error. The DNA is omitted, as the CDR3 cannot be located on it reliably, and the CDR3 follows TCRdb's listing. This CDR3 reads CASSSSQGS. The chain links TRBV14 to TRBJ2-7; the table's D call, TRBD1, was not checked against the DNA. The germline gives CDR1 SGHDN, CDR2 FVKESK. The CDR3 is made up of 9 amino acids, end residues included.

This clone showed up just a few times. This chain uses TRBV27 with TRBJ1-1, with TRBD1 matching over 9 bases. V gave up 6 bases and J gave up 3 bases; unmatched junction bases: 11. CDR1 MNHEY and CDR2 SMNVEV come from the germline V gene (reference sequence). The CDR3 runs to 16 residues. The chain's CDR3 is CASSRPGTGLDTEAFF. As DNA, the CDR3 is TGTGCCAGCAGCCGTCCCGGGACAGGGTTGGACACTGAAGCTTTCTTT.

V gene TRBV4-2 combines with J gene TRBJ1-4; D possibly corresponds to TRBD1 (5 bases). The CDR3 length is 16 residues. Germline V CDR1 and CDR2: LGHNA, YNFKEQ. With 4 bases removed from V and 10 bases from J, the gap between germline ends came to 22 bases. The CDR3 loop reads CASSRGTAGDVGKLFF. The CDR3 DNA is TGTGCCAGCAGCCGCGGCACCGCGGGGGACGTTGGAAAACTGTTTTTT.

V and J are TRBV7-9 and TRBJ2-7, with D possibly matching TRBD2 (6 bases). The V end lost 2 bases, the J end lost 4 bases, and 9 bases lay between the germline ends. Germline V CDR1 and CDR2: SEHNR, FQNEAQ (reference sequence). The CDR3 totals 13 residues. This CDR3 is CASSLTSPYEQYF. The CDR3 DNA follows: TGTGCCAGCAGCTTAACTAGCCCATACGAGCAGTACTTC. Based on the CDR3 plus reference TRBV7-9 and TRBJ2-7, the full variable domain is DTGVSQNPRHKITKRGQNVTFRCDPISEHNRLYWYRQTLGQGPEFLTYFQNEAQLEKSRLLSDRFSAERPKGSFSTLEIQRTEQGDSAMYLCASSLTSPYEQYFGPGTRLTVT.

This clone occurred once. The chain is built from TRBV9 and TRBJ2-7, with 11 bases identical to TRBD1. Germline CDR1 reads SGDLS; CDR2 reads YYNGEE. J was trimmed by 5 bases and V by 2 bases; bases with no gene match: 3. This CDR3 contains 14 residues. Here the CDR3 reads CASSVDRGLNEQYF. CDR3 sequence (DNA): TGTGCCAGCAGCGTGGACAGGGGGCTGAACGAGCAGTACTTC.

The chain carries TRBV7-8 and TRBJ2-7, with D unresolved. The germline gives CDR1 SGHVS, CDR2 FQNEAQ. V dropped 2 bases and J dropped 6 bases, with 5 bases sitting between them. The CDR3 covers 11 residues. For the CDR3, the DNA is TGTGCCAGCAGCTTAAGGGCCGAGCAGTACTTC. It specifies CASSLRAEQYF.

Concerning this clone: One end of the junction is discordant with germline, which a read error may explain. This chain joins TRBV7-7 and TRBJ2-1, with 10 bases identical to TRBD2. CDR3 length equals 16 residues. Germline V lookup: CDR1 SSHAT, CDR2 FNYEAQ (reference sequence). The CDR3 nucleotides read TGTGCTAGCAGGACTAGCGGACATAGCTCCTACAATGAGCAGTTCTTC. Its protein product is CASRTSGHSSYNEQFF.

The chain has TRBV7-9 and TRBJ1-5; D not resolved. Between the trimmed V and J ends, which lost 5 bases and 3 bases, there was a span of 11 bases. Looked up from germline, CDR1 is SEHNR and CDR2 is FQNEAQ (reference sequence). This CDR3 is built from 14 residues. The CDR3 here is CASSLNSANQPQHF. DNA for the CDR3: TGTGCCAGCAGCCTCAATAGCGCCAATCAGCCCCAGCATTTT.

The chain is built from TRBV19 and TRBJ2-2; maybe TRBD2 (5 bases). The CDR3 totals 14 residues. Germline V gene data show CDR1 as LNHDA and CDR2 as SQIVND (reference sequence). V dropped 1 base and J dropped 7 bases, with 10 bases sitting between them. The CDR3 DNA sequence: TGTGCCAGTAGTATAGTAGTAGCGTACGGGGAGCTGTTTTTT. It codes for CASSIVVAYGELFF.

The chain carries TRBV5-1 and TRBJ2-3; 9 bases are shared with TRBD1. In germline, CDR1 is SGHRS, CDR2 YFSETQ. This CDR3 region has 15 residues. Trimming cost V 3 bases and J 1 base; bases outside gene matches: 3. CDR3 bases: TGCGCCAGCAGCTCCGGGACAGGGCGCACAGATACGCAGTATTTT. Protein sequence: CASSSGTGRTDTQYF.

The V and J genes are TRBV28 and TRBJ2-7; 8 bases align to TRBD1. Germline V lookup: CDR1 MDHEN, CDR2 SYDVKM. CDR3 length: 14 amino acids. V shed 1 base and J 3 bases; nucleotides not matched to a gene: 2. Written as DNA, the CDR3 is TGTGCCAGCAGTTTATCGGGGACAGGCTACGAGCAGTACTTC. It encodes CASSLSGTGYEQYF. The full variable domain, its missing parts supplied by reference TRBV28 and TRBJ2-7, is DVKVTQSSRYLVKRTGEKVFLECVQDMDHENMFWYRQDPGLGLRLIYFSYDVKMKEKGDIPEGYSVSREKKERFSLILESASTNQTSMYLCASSLSGTGYEQYFGPGTRLTVT.

This chain links TRBV5-6 with TRBJ1-4, with D uncertain. Trimming took 1 base from V and 5 from J, leaving 12 bases between them. The CDR3 has 15 amino acids. CDR1 is SGHDT and CDR2 is YYEEEE in the germline V gene. The CDR3 DNA reads TGTGCCAGCAGCTTGTCCCCAGGAGAAAATGAAAAACTGTTTTTT. Amino acids: CASSLSPGENEKLFF.

CDR3 region: CASSYGRIANYGYTF. CDR3 coding DNA: TGTGCCAGCAGTTACGGACGGATAGCTAACTATGGCTACACCTTC. This sequence joins TRBV6-5 and TRBJ1-2; D remains ambiguous. Germline CDR1 and CDR2: MNHEY and SVGAGI. CDR3 length equals 15 residues. Trimming removed 2 bases from V and 0 bases from J, with 10 bases in between.

The V gene is TRBV7-2, the J gene TRBJ2-1; 9 nucleotides align to TRBD2. Trimming at V came to 1 base and at J to 4 bases, leaving 5 bases not matched to a gene. Germline-derived CDR1 and CDR2 are SGHTA and FQGNSA. There are 16 residues in the CDR3. The CDR3 is CASSLVGTSLYNEQFF. CDR3 DNA: TGTGCCAGCAGCTTAGTAGGGACTAGCTTATACAATGAGCAGTTCTTC.

The chain couples TRBV27 to TRBJ2-2; 10 nucleotides agree with TRBD2. The CDR3 consists of 21 residues. V trimming: 6 bases; J trimming: 13 bases; junction bases outside the gene matches: 32. Germline V gives CDR1 MNHEY, CDR2 SMNVEV (reference sequence). This CDR3 reads CASSVRPTLAGTQYNAPRLFF. CDR3 DNA: TGTGCCAGCAGCGTTAGGCCCACACTAGCGGGGACGCAGTATAATGCTCCGCGGCTGTTTTTT.